What follows are 23 T cell receptor beta chains derived from one specimen sequenced in a study of regulatory T cells in long-lasting Graves disease. Time point described: newly diagnosed GD, antithyroid drugs for less than 3 months. Following extraction of RNA from PBMCs, that RNA was used to make the TCR library. iRepertoire HTBI primers and Arm-PCR of CDR3 regions built TCR beta libraries. TCRdb itself ran the multiplex PCR reads through MiXCR, one entry per CDR3 protein. The data show about 400,000 distinct CDR3 sequences, 15% to 20% seen once. These records were also assigned to another study, of T cells in Graves' hyperthyroidism and ophthalmopathy.

Sequenced material: peripheral blood mononuclear cells (PBMCs), taken at new diagnosis, from a patient treated with antithyroid drugs. The receptors were sampled from a woman aged 18-29 years with Graves disease.

This clonotype has ten or more counts. J is TRBJ2-3 and V is TRBV20-1; D gene unclear. Germline V gene data show CDR1 as DFQATT and CDR2 as SNEGSKA (reference sequence). Trimming stripped 8 bases from V and 6 bases from J, with 18 bases between. The CDR3 runs to 13 residues. This CDR3 is CSTWAPRWDTQYF. CDR3 coding DNA: TGCAGTACTTGGGCCCCACGGTGGGATACGCAGTATTTT.

The V call is TRBV6-2 or TRBV6-3, the J call TRBJ1-2, with D hard to call. Trimming shortened V by 2 bases and J by 4 bases, and 8 bases separated the two germline ends. Germline assignment: CDR1 MNHEY and CDR2 SVGEGT. The CDR3 runs to 13 residues. The DNA of the CDR3 is TGTGCCAGCAGTTACCAGGAACTCTATGGCTACACCTTC. It codes for CASSYQELYGYTF.

Details on this clonotype: A much larger clone sits a single nucleotide away, making a read error possible. The gene calls are TRBV18 and TRBJ2-1; D is ambiguous. The last part of the DNA fits TRBJ2-5 better; the J call may be wrong. CDR3 length equals 14 residues. CDR1 and CDR2 from the germline V gene are KGHSH and LQKENI. The CDR3: CASSPQEGQETQYF. In nucleotides, the CDR3 is TGTGCCAGCTCACCGCAAGAAGGCCAAGAGACCCAGTACTTC.

This clonotype was seen at least ten times. The rearrangement links TRBV20-1 to TRBJ2-7; the match to TRBD1 covers 9 bases. The CDR3 has 13 residues. V was pared by 3 bases and J by 5 bases, with 5 bases of the junction left unmatched. Per the germline V gene, CDR1 is DFQATT and CDR2 is SNEGSKA (reference sequence). CDR3 sequence: CSASGQGRNEQYF. DNA of the CDR3: TGCAGTGCTAGCGGACAGGGGCGTAACGAGCAGTACTTC.

Worth noting for this clonotype: This is likely an artifact of a read error, given a far larger clone one base away. The rearrangement uses TRBV3-1 and TRBJ2-1; maybe TRBD1 (7 bases). Germline V gene data show CDR1 as LGHDT and CDR2 as YNNKEL (reference sequence). The CDR3 consists of 15 residues. The V end lost 1 base, the J end lost 9 bases, and 16 bases lay between the germline ends. As DNA, the CDR3 is TGTGCCAGCAGCCAAGCGTACAGGGGACTGGGTGAGCAGTTCTTC. Protein: CASSQAYRGLGEQFF.

The CDR3 protein is CASSLTGAGHNTGELFF. The CDR3 DNA sequence: TGCGCCAGCAGCTTAACCGGTGCAGGGCATAACACCGGGGAGCTGTTTTTT. The chain has TRBV5-1 and TRBJ2-2, with D perhaps matching TRBD1 (5 bases). Germline CDR1 and CDR2: SGHRS and YFSETQ. The V gene lost 2 bases and the J gene lost 2 bases, with 16 bases spanning the gap. The CDR3 runs 17 residues.

This clonotype was seen ten or more times. V and J are TRBV18 and TRBJ2-2; tentatively, D is TRBD2 (5 bases). Germline V gene sequence: CDR1 KGHSH, CDR2 LQKENI. CDR3 length equals 15 residues. The V end lost 1 base, the J end lost 7 bases, and 13 bases lay between the germline ends. CDR3 DNA sequence: TGTGCCAGCTCACCACGGGCGCCTGGAGGCGGGGAGCTGTTTTTT. This encodes CASSPRAPGGGELFF. The full variable domain, its missing parts supplied by reference TRBV18 and TRBJ2-2, is NAGVMQNPRHLVRRRGQEARLRCSPMKGHSHVYWYRQLPEEGLKFMVYLQKENIIDESGMPKERFSAEFPKEGPSILRIQQVVRGDSAAYFCASSPRAPGGGELFFGEGSRLTVL.

This clonotype was picked up many times. The chain couples TRBV5-1 to TRBJ1-1; D is unclear. The CDR3 is 15 residues long. Trimming took off 4 bases at V and 1 base at J, with 14 bases between the two ends. Germline loops: CDR1 SGHRS, CDR2 YFSETQ. The CDR3 sequence is CASSPEAGPNTEAFF. CDR3 bases: TGCGCCAGCAGCCCCGAGGCGGGTCCGAACACTGAAGCTTTCTTT.

This clonotype has ten or more counts. Here the CDR3 DNA reads TGCAGTGCCGGACGGGAGACCCAGTACTTC. Its translation is CSAGRETQYF. The chain joins TRBV20-1 to TRBJ2-5; no clear D gene. With 6 bases removed from V and 5 bases from J, the gap between germline ends came to 7 bases. CDR1 and CDR2 from the germline V gene are DFQATT and SNEGSKA (reference sequence). There are 10 residues in the CDR3.

This clonotype was counted a few times. The chain combines TRBV5-1 with TRBJ1-1; D is undetermined. V was cut by 4 bases and J by 3 bases, with 16 bases left in between. The germline CDR1 and CDR2 sequences are SGHRS and YFSETQ. This CDR3 spans 15 amino acids. CDR3 DNA sequence: TGCGCCAGCAGCACGATGACTGAGTTCCACACTGAAGCTTTCTTT. Translated: CASSTMTEFHTEAFF.

This clonotype was picked up a small number of times. The V and J genes are TRBV28 and TRBJ1-5; D is ambiguous. CDR1 and CDR2 (germline): MDHEN, SYDVKM. The CDR3 runs 15 residues. V was clipped by 0 bases and J by 0 bases, with 6 bases between them. CDR3 protein: CASSLWANSNQPQHF. DNA of the CDR3: TGTGCCAGCAGTTTATGGGCGAATAGCAATCAGCCCCAGCATTTT.

This chain connects TRBV11-2 to TRBJ2-5, with D unclear. Germline CDR1 reads SGHAT; CDR2 reads FQNNGV. The CDR3 runs to 15 residues. V was cut by 1 base and J by 0 bases, with 9 bases left in between. The CDR3 region is CASSLGQIYQETQYF. The CDR3 coding sequence is TGTGCCAGCAGCTTAGGACAAATTTACCAAGAGACCCAGTACTTC.

The table lists this clonotype with many counts. V is TRBV3-1 and J is TRBJ2-3, with D hard to call. The CDR3 consists of 15 residues. Deletions cut 1 base from V and 0 bases from J, with 8 bases between. Per germline, CDR1 LGHDT and CDR2 YNNKEL (reference sequence). Here the CDR3 reads CASSQGGTSTDTQYF. The CDR3 DNA sequence: TGTGCCAGCAGCCAAGGGGGAACTAGCACAGATACGCAGTATTTT.

Many counts were recorded for this clonotype. The chain is built from TRBV27 and TRBJ1-2, with TRBD1 as a possible D gene (6 bases). V was shortened by 10 bases and J by 4 bases, with 22 bases between the two germline ends. The CDR3 covers 15 residues. Germline V lookup: CDR1 MNHEY, CDR2 SMNVEV (reference sequence). The CDR3 region has the DNA TGTGCCATCAACGGGGGCGAGAGGGCGCGCTATGGCTACACCTTC. Encoded protein: CAINGGERARYGYTF.

V usage is TRBV3-1 and J usage is TRBJ2-1; possibly TRBD1 or TRBD2 for D (5 bases each). Trimming removed 3 bases from V and 3 bases from J, with 15 bases in between. The CDR3 covers 16 residues. Per germline, CDR1 LGHDT and CDR2 YNNKEL (reference sequence). DNA of the CDR3: TGTGCCAGCAGCCAGGGGCGGGTAGGACACTACAATGAGCAGTTCTTC. Protein sequence: CASSQGRVGHYNEQFF.

This clonotype was seen repeatedly, ten times or more. The gene calls are TRBV10-3 and TRBJ1-1; D is uncertain. Between the trimmed V and J ends, which lost 4 bases and 6 bases, there was a span of 18 bases. CDR1 is ENHRY, CDR2 SYGVKD, per germline. The CDR3 has 15 amino acids. CDR3 sequence reads: CAISAIRASGPEAFF. CDR3 DNA: TGTGCCATCAGTGCTATTAGGGCATCAGGACCTGAAGCTTTCTTT.

The gene calls are TRBV18 and TRBJ2-1, with D maybe TRBD2 (5 bases). Germline CDR1 KGHSH, CDR2 LQKENI. The CDR3 sequence is 15 residues long. V dropped 3 bases and J dropped 1 base, with 10 bases sitting between them. CDR3 DNA: TGTGCCAGCTCACCCGGGATTGGATCCTACAATGAGCAGTTCTTC. Translation: CASSPGIGSYNEQFF.

This clonotype was detected ten times or more. J is TRBJ2-3 and V is TRBV20-1; D may be TRBD1 (6 bases). Germline assignment: CDR1 DFQATT and CDR2 SNEGSKA (reference sequence). The CDR3 consists of 15 residues. The V and J ends lost 0 bases and 4 bases respectively, with 14 bases between them. The CDR3 DNA is TGCAGTGCTAGAGATAAGGTCCAGGGGCCAGATACGCAGTATTTT. It codes for CSARDKVQGPDTQYF.

On this clonotype itself: A much bigger clone sits one base away, suggesting this may be a read error. The chain couples TRBV6-2 or TRBV6-3 to TRBJ1-6; 7 bases align to TRBD1. CDR3 size: 16 residues. The V gene's germline CDR1 is MNHEY and CDR2 SVGEGT. CDR3 protein: CASSSGTATFNPPLHF. CDR3 nucleotide sequence: TGTGCCAGCAGTTCCGGGACAGCGACCTTTAATCCACCCCTCCACTTT.

There are many counts of this clonotype. This sequence joins TRBV30 and TRBJ2-6; a weak D match, TRBD1 (5 bases). The CDR3 totals 14 residues. The germline CDR1 and CDR2 sequences are GTSNPN and SVGIG (reference sequence). Trimming took off 8 bases at V and 4 bases at J, with 15 bases between the two ends. In nucleotides, the CDR3 is TGTGCCGGACATAGTTCCTCCGGGGCCAACGTCCTGACTTTC. It is translated as CAGHSSSGANVLTF.

In regard to this clonotype: This sequence may be a read error, since a much larger clone differs from it by one base. The chain recombines TRBV2 with TRBJ2-1; 10 positions agree with TRBD2. Germline V gene sequence: CDR1 SNHLY, CDR2 FYNNEI. The trim removed 5 bases at V and 5 bases at J, leaving 3 bases unmatched. The CDR3 consists of 14 residues. In DNA form, the CDR3 reads TGTGCCAGCAGTTTTCTAGCGGGAGACAATGAGCAGTTCTTC. It is translated as CASSFLAGDNEQFF.

This clonotype was recorded at least ten times. A junction end diverges from the germline sequence, so it may reflect a read error. This chain connects TRBV20-1 to TRBJ2-7; 9 bases agree with TRBD1. The CDR3 consists of 15 residues. Germline lookup yields CDR1 DFQATT and CDR2 SNEGSKA (reference sequence). CDR3 region: CSATPGQGLYYEQYF. In nucleotides, the CDR3 is TGCAGTGCTACCCCGGGACAGGGACTCTACTACGAGCAGTACTTT.

This clonotype occurred many times. The J gene is TRBJ2-7, the V gene TRBV9, with D possibly matching TRBD1 (7 bases). Trimming removed 0 bases from V and 5 bases from J, with 15 bases in between. This CDR3 contains 15 residues. CDR1 is SGDLS and CDR2 is YYNGEE in the germline V gene. CDR3 bases: TGTGCCAGCAGCGTAGGGAGGGGGCGCGCTGACGAGCAGTACTTC. It is translated as CASSVGRGRADEQYF.